The entry below gives a single T cell receptor beta chain sequence along with its context. Its antigen is currently unknown. The data were obtained in a study of T cell responses to AZD1222 COVID-19 vaccine. Study information: Second-dose groups at about 4 or about 12 weeks were pooled. Study-wide points: Spike-specific TCR breadth rose after two AZD1222 doses, and depth rose as well. Per reports, nearly half of all spike-specific TCRs target regions that are unmutated in variants. Vaccine-associated CD4 TCRs ranged over spike, dominating at 160-218 and 743-854.

CDR3 size: 14 residues. The germline CDR1 and CDR2 sequences are SEHNR and FQNEAQ (reference sequence). V dropped 1 base and J dropped 5 bases, with 11 bases sitting between them. TCRdb keeps only in-frame clones here, not all; method: immunoSEQ multiplex PCR. Here the sample spans about 56,000 clones, approximately 85% being singletons. The sequence was collected from an adult in good health. The chain uses TRBV7-9 and TRBJ1-2; D call uncertain. The sequenced sample was peripheral blood, obtained on day 0 of AZD1222 vaccination. The CDR3 nucleotides are TGTGCCAGCAGCTTAGGTCTGATGAGTTATGGCTACACCTTC. Translated, it gives CASSLGLMSYGYTF.